The sample holds a few counts of the clone carrying this TCR beta chain. The use of a sample-barcoded 5' primer and a J-beta primer mix characterized a second PCR of roughly 7 to 11 cycles. MiXCR, run by TCRdb on the 5' RACE reads, gives a single entry per CDR3 protein. Here the sample spans under 2,000,000 distinct CDR3 sequences, about 50% being singletons. This sample is drawn from a study of blood T cells in healthy people across ages. Study details: Template switching recovered approximately one barcoded beta molecule for every two T cells.

V was clipped by 0 bases and J by 7 bases; unmatched bases: 8. The CDR3 is 17 residues long. Germline CDR1 reads SGHRS; CDR2 reads YFSETQ. Sample: blood. This chain links TRBV5-1 with TRBJ2-1; 12 positions match TRBD1. The TCR comes from a woman between 35 and 50 years old in good health. The CDR3 nucleotides are TGCGCCAGCAGCTTGGTACCGGGACAGGGGGCCGATAATGAGCAGTTCTTC. It yields the protein CASSLVPGQGADNEQFF.